This T cell receptor (beta chain) is drawn from a study of shared clonotypes between healthy human individuals. Study in general: Researchers assigned three CD4 naive, three CD4 memory, two CD8 naive and one CD8 memory plate to each donor.

Naive CD8 cells comprised CD45RO-negative, CCR7-positively selected cells, excluding terminally differentiated effector memory CD45RA+ cells. The table came from immunoSEQ multiplex PCR; TCRdb's copy has only in-frame clones and leaves some out. The sample has about 550,000 clones, around 95% seen once; the top ten hold about 0.11%. Trimming took off 5 bases at V and 1 base at J, with 9 bases between the two ends. Germline V gene data show CDR1 as SGHAT and CDR2 as FQDESV (reference sequence). The CDR3 sequence is 13 residues long. Sequencing used naive CD8+ T cells sorted from blood. This receptor was identified in a woman aged 25 to 39 in good health. The chain carries TRBV11-1 and TRBJ2-7; the D call may be TRBD1 or TRBD2 (5 bases each). The DNA for the CDR3 is TGTGCCAGCAGCCTAGGGGAGTCCTACGAGCAGTACTTC. Translating it yields CASSLGESYEQYF.